In this sample, the clone carrying this TCR beta chain turned up once. This entry comes from a study of T cell repertoires in cytomegalovirus infection. V was pared by 3 bases and J by 2 bases, with 10 bases between. In germline, CDR1 is MDHEN, CDR2 SYDVKM. The CDR3 runs 14 residues. TCRdb analysed the reads with MiXCR anew, one entry per CDR3 protein. The sample lists a few hundred thousand distinct CDR3 sequences, about a sixth occurring once. The J gene is TRBJ2-5, the V gene TRBV28, with unresolved D. Sequencing used PBMCs. This TCR was recovered from a human donor in good health (CMV status not recorded). Some clones in this sample may be carry-over from other donors' samples. The DNA for the CDR3 is TGTGCCAGCAGTTTTTCGGTCGTTCAAGAGACCCAGTACTTC. This sequence encodes CASSFSVVQETQYF.